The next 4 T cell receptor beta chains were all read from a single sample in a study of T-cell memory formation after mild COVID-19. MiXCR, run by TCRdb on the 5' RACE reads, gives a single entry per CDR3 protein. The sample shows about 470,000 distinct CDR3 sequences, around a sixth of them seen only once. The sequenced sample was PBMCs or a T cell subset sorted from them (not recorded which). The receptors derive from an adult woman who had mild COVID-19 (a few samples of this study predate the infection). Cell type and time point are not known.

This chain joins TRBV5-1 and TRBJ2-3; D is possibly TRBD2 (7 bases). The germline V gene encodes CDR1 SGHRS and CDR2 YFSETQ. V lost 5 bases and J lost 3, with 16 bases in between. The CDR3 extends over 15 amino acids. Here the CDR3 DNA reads TGCGCCAGCAGATCGGGGGGACATCAGACAGATACGCAGTATTTT. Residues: CASRSGGHQTDTQYF.

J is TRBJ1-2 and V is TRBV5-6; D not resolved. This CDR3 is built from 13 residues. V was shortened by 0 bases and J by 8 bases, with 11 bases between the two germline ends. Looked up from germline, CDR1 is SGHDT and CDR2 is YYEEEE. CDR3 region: CASSLAKGPGYTF. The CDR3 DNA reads TGTGCCAGCAGCTTGGCCAAAGGACCCGGCTACACCTTC.

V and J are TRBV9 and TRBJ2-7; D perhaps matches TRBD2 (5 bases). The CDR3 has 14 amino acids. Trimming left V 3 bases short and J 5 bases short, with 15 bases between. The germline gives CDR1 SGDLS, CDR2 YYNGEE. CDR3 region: CASSGAPWGDEQYF. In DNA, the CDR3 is TGTGCCAGCAGCGGAGCCCCCTGGGGAGACGAGCAGTACTTC. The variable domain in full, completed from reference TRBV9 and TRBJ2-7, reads DSGVTQTPKHLITATGQRVTLRCSPRSGDLSVYWYQQSLDQGLQFLIQYYNGEERAKGNILERFSAQQFPDLHSELNLSSLELGDSALYFCASSGAPWGDEQYFGPGTRLTVT.

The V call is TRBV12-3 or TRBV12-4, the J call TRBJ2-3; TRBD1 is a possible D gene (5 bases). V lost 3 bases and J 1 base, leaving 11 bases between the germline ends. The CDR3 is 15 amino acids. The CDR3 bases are TGTGCCAGCAGTTTTCGCAAAGGGGGCACAGATACGCAGTATTTT. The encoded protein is CASSFRKGGTDTQYF.